This T cell receptor (beta chain) was documented in a study of beta chain features in type 1 diabetes. TCRB transcripts that were expressed got sequenced, as all of the isolated RNA had been reverse transcribed. Sequenced by immunoSEQ multiplex PCR; TCRdb stores in-frame clones only, minus some. The sample lists more than 150,000 clones; about an eighth were seen once. Study-wide points: Within patients, naive, central memory and Treg TCRB repertoires seemed more similar than within healthy donors.

Naive, central memory, regulatory and stem cell-like memory cells within the CD4+ compartment were sorted using CD45RO/CCR7/CD25/CD127/CD95/CD27. Points on this clone: The antigen remains undetermined.

The junction had 9 bases not matched to a gene; V was cut back by 0 bases and J by 7 bases. This CDR3 contains 16 residues. CDR1 LNHNV and CDR2 YYDKDF come from the germline V gene (reference sequence). The clonotype originates from a young woman in good health. Sequenced input: central memory CD4+ T cells from blood. The rearrangement uses TRBV15 and TRBJ2-1; 7 bases align to TRBD2. CDR3 region: CATSRDRREGWNEQFF. CDR3 in DNA: TGTGCCACCAGCAGAGATAGGAGGGAGGGCTGGAATGAGCAGTTCTTC.